Below, 20 T cell receptor beta chains from the same sample are listed, as sequenced in a study of beta chain features in type 1 diabetes. Antigens for these TCRs are unknown. TCRB transcripts that were expressed got sequenced, as all of the isolated RNA had been reverse transcribed. The table came from immunoSEQ multiplex PCR; TCRdb's copy has only in-frame clones and leaves some out. Of about 29,000 clones in the sample, roughly three fifths were seen once. Broader study findings: For Type 1 diabetes patients, all four CD4+ subsets carried TCRB CDR3s that were moderately but significantly shorter.

Specimen: Tregs from blood. Source of these receptors: a young woman with type 1 diabetes.

This clone occurred once. The CDR3 spells CASTLSSGRGTGELFF. In DNA form, the CDR3 reads TGTGCCAGTACCCTAAGCAGCGGGAGAGGAACCGGGGAGCTGTTTTTT. V usage is TRBV19 and J usage is TRBJ2-2; 8 bases map to TRBD2. Germline CDR1 is LNHDA and CDR2 is SQIVND (reference sequence). Unmatched junction bases numbered 12, after V lost 7 bases and J lost 5 bases. CDR3 length: 16 amino acids.

The gene calls are TRBV6-1 and TRBJ1-1; D ambiguous. Germline CDR1 is MNHNS and CDR2 is SASEGT. The length of the CDR3 is 15 residues. V was cut by 5 bases and J by 0 bases, with 13 bases left in between. The CDR3 sequence: CASSREQRLNTEAFF. In DNA, the CDR3 is TGTGCCAGCAGTCGGGAACAGCGTCTGAACACTGAAGCTTTCTTT.

The sample holds a few counts of this clone. This chain joins TRBV30 and TRBJ1-2; D not resolved. Germline V lookup: CDR1 GTSNPN, CDR2 SVGIG (reference sequence). The length of the CDR3 is 16 residues. V shed 0 bases and J shed 4 bases, with 18 bases lying between them. CDR3 sequence (DNA): TGTGCCTGGAGTGTAGCCCCAGCGACCCTGGGCTATGGCTACACCTTC. Translated, it gives CAWSVAPATLGYGYTF.

V and J are TRBV7-2 and TRBJ2-1; D possibly corresponds to TRBD1 (5 bases). Deletions cut 1 base from V and 6 bases from J, with 10 bases between. The CDR3 extends over 14 amino acids. Looked up from germline, CDR1 is SGHTA and CDR2 is FQGNSA. The CDR3 reads CASSLGGRANEQFF. The CDR3 region has the DNA TGTGCCAGCAGCTTAGGAGGCAGGGCCAATGAGCAGTTCTTC.

V usage is TRBV11-2 and J usage is TRBJ2-6; a possible D gene is TRBD2 (6 bases). The V end was cut by 5 bases, the J end by 2 bases, with 16 bases between. CDR3 length: 17 amino acids. Per the germline V gene, CDR1 is SGHAT and CDR2 is FQNNGV. The CDR3: CASSPPLGEAGANVLTF. The CDR3 DNA sequence: TGTGCCAGCAGCCCCCCTTTGGGGGAGGCTGGGGCCAACGTCCTGACTTTC.

This clone was counted between two and nine times. The J gene is TRBJ2-7, the V gene TRBV29-1, with 8 bases that match TRBD2. There are 16 residues in the CDR3. The germline CDR1 and CDR2 sequences are SQVTM and ANQGSEA. Losses at the gene ends were 5 bases for V and 6 bases for J; bases not matched to a gene: 18. The CDR3 reads CSVSTGRAQGLSEQYF. In DNA, the CDR3 is TGCAGCGTTAGCACCGGGAGGGCCCAGGGGCTCTCCGAGCAGTACTTC.

The rearrangement uses TRBV11-2 and TRBJ2-5; TRBD2 might be the D (6 bases). From germline, CDR1 is SGHAT and CDR2 FQNNGV. The CDR3 totals 17 residues. V lost 1 base to trimming and J lost 3 bases, with 18 bases between them. The DNA of the CDR3 is TGTGCCAGCAGCTTAGTCTTGGAGGGTGGCCCCGAAGAGACCCAGTACTTC. Amino acids: CASSLVLEGGPEETQYF. The full variable domain, its missing parts supplied by reference TRBV11-2 and TRBJ2-5, is EAGVAQSPRYKIIEKRQSVAFWCNPISGHATLYWYQQILGQGPKLLIQFQNNGVVDDSQLPKDRFSAERLKGVDSTLKIQPAKLEDSAVYLCASSLVLEGGPEETQYFGPGTRLLVL.

This clone was seen once. The chain combines TRBV6-1 with TRBJ2-5; 11 nucleotides match TRBD2. V trimming: 11 bases; J trimming: 2 bases; junction bases outside the gene matches: 4. This CDR3 spans 13 amino acids. Germline loops: CDR1 MNHNS, CDR2 SASEGT. Here the CDR3 DNA reads TGTGCCGGGGGACTAGCGGTACAAGAGACCCAGTACTTC. It specifies CAGGLAVQETQYF.

This clone turned up a few times. This rearrangement joins TRBV7-3 to TRBJ2-1; 8 bases match TRBD2. Germline values: CDR1 SGHTA, CDR2 FQGTGA. The CDR3 length is 18 residues. V lost 4 bases, J lost 1 base, and 12 bases stayed unmatched. The CDR3 DNA reads as TGTGCCAGCAGCTCCCCTTCGGGGACTAGTCAGTCCTACAATGAGCAGTTCTTC. Residues: CASSSPSGTSQSYNEQFF.

V is TRBV7-3 and J is TRBJ2-2, with TRBD2 as a possible D gene (7 bases). This CDR3 spans 16 amino acids. Trimming stripped 2 bases from V and 2 bases from J, with 12 bases between. Germline values: CDR1 SGHTA, CDR2 FQGTGA. Written as DNA, the CDR3 is TGTGCCAGCAGCTTAGGGGGCGGGAGAAACACCGGGGAGCTGTTTTTT. Translated, it gives CASSLGGGRNTGELFF.

This clone was counted a few times. The V gene is TRBV6-5, the J gene TRBJ1-2; 7 positions agree with TRBD1. Germline CDR1 MNHEY, CDR2 SVGAGI. There are 14 residues in the CDR3. V lost 2 bases, J lost 6 bases, and 6 bases stayed unmatched. CDR3 sequence reads: CASSYGGGADGYTF. In DNA, the CDR3 is TGTGCCAGCAGTTACGGAGGGGGCGCGGATGGCTACACCTTC.

The V gene is TRBV6-5, the J gene TRBJ2-5; D might be TRBD2 (5 bases). V was clipped by 4 bases and J by 0 bases, with 12 bases between them. Germline V gene lookup returns CDR1 MNHEY and CDR2 SVGAGI. The CDR3 spans 15 residues. CDR3 residues: CASSSPRDHQETQYF. The DNA for the CDR3 is TGTGCCAGCAGTTCTCCCCGGGATCACCAAGAGACCCAGTACTTC.

This clone was recorded a few times. This chain joins TRBV19 and TRBJ1-5; 9 bases match TRBD1. The V segment lost 6 bases and the J segment 7 bases; nucleotides outside the gene matches: 7. Germline V lookup: CDR1 LNHDA, CDR2 SQIVND (reference sequence). The CDR3 spans 14 residues. CDR3 nucleotides: TGTGCCAGTAGCCCGGACAGGGGAAGACAGCCCCAGCATTTT. Protein product: CASSPDRGRQPQHF.

This clone was found once. The chain has TRBV19 and TRBJ1-4; 9 bases are shared with TRBD1. Losses at the gene ends were 4 bases for V and 2 bases for J; bases not matched to a gene: 5. This CDR3 is 16 amino acids long. Germline CDR1 is LNHDA and CDR2 is SQIVND (reference sequence). The CDR3 loop reads CASSRTGDRTNEKLFF. CDR3 in DNA: TGTGCCAGTAGTAGGACAGGGGACAGGACTAATGAAAAACTGTTTTTT.

The V and J genes are TRBV19 and TRBJ2-3; TRBD2 might be the D (6 bases). From germline, CDR1 is LNHDA and CDR2 SQIVND (reference sequence). V lost 3 bases and J lost 0, with 10 bases in between. The CDR3 is made up of 15 amino acids. CDR3 in DNA: TGTGCCAGTAGTATGGGGAGCGGGAGCACAGATACGCAGTATTTT. Translation gives CASSMGSGSTDTQYF. The full variable domain, completed using reference TRBV19 and TRBJ2-3, is DGGITQSPKYLFRKEGQNVTLSCEQNLNHDAMYWYRQDPGQGLRLIYYSQIVNDFQKGDIAEGYSVSREKKESFPLTVTSAQKNPTAFYLCASSMGSGSTDTQYFGPGTRLTVL.

This clone has only a few counts. The chain is built from TRBV18 and TRBJ2-4, with TRBD1 matching 9 bases. The length of the CDR3 is 14 residues. Germline V CDR1 and CDR2: KGHSH, LQKENI. V shed 3 bases, J shed 10 bases, and the junction held 7 bases outside the gene matches. The CDR3 spells CASSPVPGQGIQYF. CDR3 DNA sequence: TGTGCCAGCTCACCCGTCCCGGGACAGGGAATTCAGTACTTC.

A note on this clone: The junction does not match germline at one end; this may be a read error. The chain uses TRBV6-1 and TRBJ2-7; 11 positions match TRBD2. This CDR3 contains 16 residues. Germline V gene sequence: CDR1 MNHNS, CDR2 SASEGT. The chain's CDR3 is CASSKAGTSGSYEQYF. Here the CDR3 DNA reads TGTGCCAGCAGTAAAGCCGGGACTAGCGGTTCCTACGAGCAGTACTTC.

The chain employs TRBV6-5 and TRBJ2-1; a weak D match, TRBD2 (5 bases). Trimming removed 2 bases at V and 2 bases at J, with 10 bases between. The germline gives CDR1 MNHEY, CDR2 SVGAGI. The CDR3 sequence is 15 residues long. CDR3 loop: CASSYDSAPYNEQFF. The CDR3 DNA reads as TGTGCCAGCAGTTACGATAGCGCCCCCTACAATGAGCAGTTCTTC.

The gene calls are TRBV5-4 and TRBJ2-1; 7 bases agree with TRBD2. This CDR3 is 14 amino acids long. V lost 1 base and J lost 9; bases outside the gene matches: 7. CDR1 is SGHNT and CDR2 is YYREEE in the germline V gene (reference sequence). The CDR3 reads CASSLFPTSAEQFF. The CDR3 DNA sequence: TGTGCCAGCAGCTTGTTCCCAACTAGCGCTGAGCAGTTCTTC.

In the case of this clone: Other DNA sequences from this sample encode an identical CDR3 as well. The chain joins TRBV18 to TRBJ1-1, with D perhaps matching TRBD1 (5 bases). V lost 3 bases to trimming and J lost 1 base, with 6 bases between them. Germline CDR1 reads KGHSH; CDR2 reads LQKENI. The CDR3 spans 13 residues. The CDR3 sequence is CASSPGQNTEAFF. The CDR3 DNA reads as TGTGCCAGCTCACCTGGACAGAACACTGAAGCTTTCTTT.